Below, 14 T cell receptor beta chains from the same sample are listed, as sequenced in a study of blood T cell repertoires in COVID-19. Sequenced by immunoSEQ multiplex PCR; TCRdb stores in-frame clones only, minus some. Among approximately 100,000 clones listed, around 80% were seen once. The sequenced sample consisted of peripheral blood. Receptor source: a man between 65 and 85 years old with acute or convalescent COVID-19.

The chain combines TRBV4-3 with TRBJ2-3; no clear D gene. Looked up from germline, CDR1 is LGHNA and CDR2 is YSLEER. Trimming cost V 3 bases and J 4 bases, with 8 bases left between them. This CDR3 is built from 13 residues. As DNA, the CDR3 is TGCGCCAGCAGCCAGCGCCCCTCAGATACGCAGTATTTT. Amino acid sequence: CASSQRPSDTQYF.

The chain recombines TRBV28 with TRBJ2-1, with TRBD2 matching over 12 bases. CDR1 is MDHEN, CDR2 SYDVKM, per germline. The CDR3 has 16 residues. V lost 5 bases, J lost 6 bases, and 8 bases stayed unmatched. In DNA form, the CDR3 reads TGTGCCAGCAGTACCCCCGCTAGCGGGGGGGCCAATGAGCAGTTCTTC. This codes for CASSTPASGGANEQFF.

This chain connects TRBV27 to TRBJ2-1; 9 nucleotides match TRBD2. Trimming took 2 bases from V and 7 from J; bases not matched to a gene: 15. The CDR3 is made up of 18 amino acids. The germline V gene encodes CDR1 MNHEY and CDR2 SMNVEV (reference sequence). The DNA of the CDR3 is TGTGCCAGCAGTTTACGCTATATGGCTCCTAGCGGGGTGAATGAGCAGTTCTTC. This sequence encodes CASSLRYMAPSGVNEQFF.

The table lists this clone with a few counts. This sequence joins TRBV11-2 and TRBJ2-1; 8 bases fit TRBD2. V was clipped by 1 base and J by 7 bases; unmatched bases: 6. Germline V CDR1 and CDR2: SGHAT, FQNNGV. The CDR3 sequence is 15 residues long. This chain's CDR3 is CASSLAGGASNEQFF. CDR3 sequence (DNA): TGTGCCAGCAGCTTAGCCGGGGGGGCCTCTAATGAGCAGTTCTTC.

This chain uses TRBV7-8 with TRBJ2-2; a weak D match, TRBD1 (6 bases). Trimming pared 7 bases from V and 5 bases from J, leaving 14 bases between. Germline CDR1 is SGHVS and CDR2 is FQNEAQ. The CDR3 is 14 residues long. CDR3 nucleotide sequence: TGTGCCAGCAACTTGGACAGATTGACCGGGGAGCTGTTTTTT. This gives the protein CASNLDRLTGELFF.

The chain is built from TRBV30 and TRBJ1-1; no firm D call. This CDR3 region has 11 residues. In germline, CDR1 is GTSNPN, CDR2 SVGIG (reference sequence). Trimming removed 0 bases from V and 5 bases from J, with 4 bases in between. This CDR3 is CAWSVETEAFF. Written as DNA, the CDR3 is TGTGCCTGGAGTGTAGAGACTGAAGCTTTCTTT.

The V gene is TRBV5-5, the J gene TRBJ2-7; no clear D gene. The ends were cut back, 2 bases at V and 6 bases at J, with 12 bases in the middle. Germline CDR1 reads SGHKS; CDR2 reads YYEKEE (reference sequence). This CDR3 is built from 13 residues. Written as DNA, the CDR3 is TGTGCCAGCAGCTTCCAGCGAAGTTCCGAGCAGTACTTC. Residues: CASSFQRSSEQYF.

The chain has TRBV19 and TRBJ2-5; D perhaps matches TRBD2 (5 bases). Germline CDR1 is LNHDA and CDR2 is SQIVND (reference sequence). The V end lost 6 bases, the J end lost 4 bases, and 12 bases lay between the germline ends. The CDR3 length is 13 residues. In DNA form, the CDR3 reads TGTGCCAGTAGCCCCGAGGGCGGAGAGACCCAGTACTTC. Translating it yields CASSPEGGETQYF.

The rearrangement joins TRBV27 to TRBJ1-6; 7 bases are shared with TRBD1. Germline values: CDR1 MNHEY, CDR2 SMNVEV (reference sequence). Losses at the gene ends were 5 bases for V and 7 bases for J; bases not matched to a gene: 8. This CDR3 has 15 amino acids. The CDR3: CASSPEGAWNSPLHF. For the CDR3, the DNA is TGTGCCAGCAGTCCCGAGGGGGCTTGGAATTCACCCCTCCACTTT.

V gene TRBV13 combines with J gene TRBJ2-3, with a possible D match to TRBD1 (6 bases). This CDR3 has 16 amino acids. Deletions cut 5 bases from V and 6 bases from J, with 21 bases between. Germline V gene lookup returns CDR1 PRHDT and CDR2 FYEKMQ (reference sequence). CDR3 DNA: TGTGCCAGCAGCACACTCGCAGGGGCGCTTAAGGATACGCAGTATTTT. Protein product: CASSTLAGALKDTQYF.

This CDR3 reads CSVENGRSTDTQYF. CDR3 nucleotides: TGCAGCGTTGAAAACGGGAGGAGCACAGATACGCAGTATTTT. The V gene is TRBV29-1, the J gene TRBJ2-3; TRBD2 matches at 7 bases. Germline V lookup: CDR1 SQVTM, CDR2 ANQGSEA. Germline trimming cut 2 bases from V and 0 bases from J; bases unmatched to any gene: 2. The CDR3 totals 14 residues.

The gene calls are TRBV2 and TRBJ2-5; D is ambiguous. Per the germline V gene, CDR1 is SNHLY and CDR2 is FYNNEI. The CDR3 totals 13 residues. V was shortened by 5 bases and J by 2 bases, with 9 bases between the two germline ends. The CDR3 spells CASSSTAQETQYF. CDR3 in DNA: TGTGCCAGCAGTTCCACAGCACAAGAGACCCAGTACTTC.

This clone has a handful of counts. The chain has TRBV9 and TRBJ2-1, with 8 bases aligning to TRBD1. V was pared by 7 bases and J by 3 bases, with 9 bases of the junction left unmatched. This CDR3 is built from 15 residues. CDR1 and CDR2 (germline): SGDLS, YYNGEE. CDR3 residues: CASAPGQGRYNEQFF. CDR3 sequence (DNA): TGTGCCAGCGCACCTGGACAGGGCCGCTACAATGAGCAGTTCTTC.

Regarding this clone: The same CDR3 is also encoded by other DNA sequences in this sample. The chain employs TRBV28 and TRBJ2-1, with D perhaps TRBD2 (5 bases). With 4 bases removed from V and 0 bases from J, the gap between germline ends came to 10 bases. Per the germline V gene, CDR1 is MDHEN and CDR2 is SYDVKM. There are 15 residues in the CDR3. Here the CDR3 reads CASSSAGSSYNEQFF. In nucleotides, the CDR3 is TGTGCCAGCAGTTCCGCGGGTAGCTCCTACAATGAGCAGTTCTTC. The full variable domain, rest sourced from reference TRBV28 and TRBJ2-1, is DVKVTQSSRYLVKRTGEKVFLECVQDMDHENMFWYRQDPGLGLRLIYFSYDVKMKEKGDIPEGYSVSREKKERFSLILESASTNQTSMYLCASSSAGSSYNEQFFGPGTRLTVL.